This T cell receptor beta chain was documented in a study of CD8 T cell repertoires and HIV-1 epitope variants. Study background: Control wells had CMV/EBV/flu peptides, negative Ebola AY9, or no peptide.

Note on this clone: Its specificity is unknown.

The method was immunoSEQ multiplex PCR; TCRdb's version includes in-frame clones alone and lacks a portion of them. The data contain about 2,500 clones, roughly 60% of them singletons. The CDR3 covers 13 residues. Germline V lookup: CDR1 MNHEY, CDR2 SVGAGI. V lost 4 bases, J lost 6 bases, and 12 bases lay in between. The source is a male donor with HIV. The chain recombines TRBV6-5 with TRBJ1-2; D is unclear. Sequenced input: cultured CD8+ T cells derived from PBMCs. CDR3 in DNA: TGTGCCAGCAGTTTACACGATCGGGATGGCTACACCTTC. This sequence encodes CASSLHDRDGYTF.